The rows below give T cell receptor beta chains drawn from one sample of a study of cytomegalovirus exposure and HLA in healthy donors. The data were produced by immunoSEQ multiplex PCR, yet TCRdb's version contains in-frame clones alone and is incomplete. The repertoire consists of approximately 120,000 clones, with about 80% occurring once and the leading ten covering approximately 10%. The sample was PBMCs. The receptors shown here come from a man aged 25-45 years in good health and CMV-seropositive. CDR3s include the opening cysteine and the closing phenylalanine or tryptophan. D genes are given only for firm matches. Part of the rows lack a size; the others show once, few, many or a class for expanded clones.

V gene	clone size	J gene	D gene	CDR3 DNA	CDR3 protein
TRBV10-2	.	TRBJ1-5	.	TGCGCCAGCAGTGACAGGGGCGATCAGCCCCAGCATTTT	CASSDRGDQPQHF
TRBV19	.	TRBJ1-5	.	TGTGCCAGTAGGGCCCCGACCACAGGGCAGAACAATCAGCCCCAGCATTTT	CASRAPTTGQNNQPQHF
TRBV6-5	.	TRBJ2-7	.	TGTGCCAGCATGGGCCGGATACTCGAGCAGTACTTC	CASMGRILEQYF
TRBV10-3	.	TRBJ1-1	.	TGTGCCATCAGTGAGTCCTGGGGTGGAGGCACTGAAGCTTTCTTT	CAISESWGGGTEAFF
TRBV15	.	TRBJ2-7	.	TGTGCCACCAGCAGAGATATTGGCGGTACCTACGAGCAGTACTTC	CATSRDIGGTYEQYF
TRBV25-1	.	TRBJ2-3	.	TGTGCCAGCAGTGTCCGGAGCTCAGATACGCAGTATTTT	CASSVRSSDTQYF
TRBV6-6	.	TRBJ2-1	.	TGTGCCAGCAGTTACTTCCCAGGGGGAGGCAATGAGCAGTTCTTC	CASSYFPGGGNEQFF
TRBV4-1	.	TRBJ2-1	.	TGCGCCAGCAGCCCTTCACCAACCAGGAGGGGGGGCCGCCTGGAGCAGTTCTTC	CASSPSPTRRGGRLEQFF
TRBV25-1	.	TRBJ2-5	TRBD2	TGTGCCAGCAGCCTCCCGAGCGGGGGGACCTTGTACCAAGAGACCCAGTACTTC	CASSLPSGGTLYQETQYF
TRBV2	.	TRBJ2-3	.	TGTGCCAGCAGCTTACAGGGGACTAGCACAGATACGCAGTATTTT	CASSLQGTSTDTQYF
TRBV25-1	.	TRBJ1-2	TRBD1	TGTGCCAGCCCCTCTGACAGGGGATCAAAAAAAGAATATGGCTACACCTTC	CASPSDRGSKKEYGYTF
TRBV29-1	.	TRBJ1-1	TRBD1	TGCAGCGTCATAACAGGGGGCGCGGGTGAAGCTTTCTTT	CSVITGGAGEAFF
TRBV19	.	TRBJ2-1	TRBD2	TGTGCCAGTAGTATAGAGCGGGGGTTCCAAAATGAGCAGTTCTTC	CASSIERGFQNEQFF
TRBV6-6	.	TRBJ1-4	TRBD1	TGTGCCAGCGCGAGAGACAGGGACAATGAAAAACTGTTTTTT	CASARDRDNEKLFF
TRBV7-2	.	TRBJ1-2	TRBD1	TGTGCCAGCAGCCCACGGACAGGGAGAAATGGCTACACCTTC	CASSPRTGRNGYTF
TRBV2	once	TRBJ2-6	.	TGTGCCAGCAGCGGGAGGTTTGGCAGGGGGCCTTCCGGGGCCAACGTCCTGACTTTC	CASSGRFGRGPSGANVLTF
TRBV9	.	TRBJ2-2	TRBD2	TGTGCCAGCAGTGTTGGGACTAGCGGCGCCGGGGAGCTGTTTTTT	CASSVGTSGAGELFF
TRBV6-5	.	TRBJ1-1	.	TGTGCCAGCAGTTACTTCGGCGGGACTGAAGCTTTCTTT	CASSYFGGTEAFF
TRBV30	once	TRBJ1-2	.	TGTGCCTGGATGGAGGGCGCATACTATGGCTACACCTTC	CAWMEGAYYGYTF
TRBV6-5	.	TRBJ2-7	TRBD2	TGTGCCAGCAGTTACCACCCGAGACGGGGGGGCCACGAGCAGTACTTC	CASSYHPRRGGHEQYF
TRBV6-1	.	TRBJ2-5	TRBD1	TGTGCCAGCAGTGAATCCTACAGGGGTGAGACCCAGTACTTC	CASSESYRGETQYF
TRBV9	.	TRBJ2-2	TRBD1	TGTGCCAGCAGCTCAGGGAAGACGGACAGGTTCACCGGGGAGCTGTTTTTT	CASSSGKTDRFTGELFF
TRBV27	.	TRBJ2-7	TRBD2	TGTGCCAGCAAAAGGGCGGGGGGTCCGTGGGACGAGCAGTACTTC	CASKRAGGPWDEQYF
TRBV18	once	TRBJ2-7	.	TGTGCCAGCTCGCCCAGAAAGGACAGCGGCTACGAGCAGTACTTC	CASSPRKDSGYEQYF
TRBV5-1	.	TRBJ2-7	TRBD1	TGCGCCAGCACCCCTACCGGGACAGGGGGCGCCGAGCAGTACTTC	CASTPTGTGGAEQYF
TRBV29-1	.	TRBJ1-1	.	TGCAGCGTGATGACAGGTGAAGCTTTCTTT	CSVMTGEAFF
TRBV19	.	TRBJ2-5	.	TGTGCCAGTAGTATCGGCACAGCCCAAGAGACCCAGTACTTC	CASSIGTAQETQYF
TRBV6-1	few	TRBJ2-1	TRBD1	TGTGCCAGCAGTGACCCTACGGGACAGGTCTTTATGTGGAGGCAGTTCTTC	CASSDPTGQVFMWRQFF
TRBV27	.	TRBJ2-7	TRBD2	TGTGCCAGCAGTCCGGGACTAGCGGGGACCTACGAGCAGTACTTC	CASSPGLAGTYEQYF
TRBV27	.	TRBJ2-7	.	TGTGCCAGCAGTTTAGACAGGATGCAGGACGAGCAGTACTTC	CASSLDRMQDEQYF
TRBV10-3	.	TRBJ2-5	TRBD1	TGTGCCATCAGTGAGACAGGGGGTAAAGAGACCCAGTACTTC	CAISETGGKETQYF
TRBV7-8	.	TRBJ1-4	.	TGTGCCAGCAGCGCAGAAGCGAGTCGGACAACGAGGAATGAAAAACTGTTTTTT	CASSAEASRTTRNEKLFF
TRBV19	.	TRBJ1-5	.	TGTGCCAGTAGTATAGGGGCCCAGCCCCAGCATTTT	CASSIGAQPQHF
TRBV5-1	.	TRBJ1-3	.	TGCGCCAGCAGCCTACAGGGAACCACTGGAAACACCATATATTTT	CASSLQGTTGNTIYF
TRBV5-8	.	TRBJ1-1	.	TGTGCCAGCAGCTCAAGGCAGGGGCTAGCGGTGGACACTGAAGCTTTCTTT	CASSSRQGLAVDTEAFF
TRBV9	.	TRBJ2-3	.	TGTGCCAGCAGCTCCGTTGGGGCCCGCACAGATACGCAGTATTTT	CASSSVGARTDTQYF
TRBV5-6	once	TRBJ2-3	.	TGTGCCAGCAGCCAAGAGGGTCGGGATACGCAGTATTTT	CASSQEGRDTQYF
TRBV6-1	.	TRBJ1-1	.	TGTGCCAGCAGTGAAGGTGCGGGAGCTTTCTTT	CASSEGAGAFF
TRBV2	.	TRBJ2-7	.	TGTGCCATTCAAGCAGGGGCAGAGCAGTACTTC	CAIQAGAEQYF
TRBV7-3	.	TRBJ2-5	TRBD2	TGTGCCAGCAGCTTAACTAGCGGGACCCAAGAGACCCAGTACTTC	CASSLTSGTQETQYF
TRBV30	.	TRBJ1-5	.	TGTGCCTGGAGGTCGCAGGGCCAGCAGCCCCAGCATTTT	CAWRSQGQQPQHF
TRBV7-3	.	TRBJ2-1	TRBD2	TGTGCCAGCAGCTTAACCCCGAGCGGGGGGCCCTACAATGAGCAGTTCTTC	CASSLTPSGGPYNEQFF
TRBV10-3	.	TRBJ2-2	TRBD2	TGTGCCATCAGACCGCAGCGGGGCCCGGAGCTGTTTTTT	CAIRPQRGPELFF
TRBV5-1	.	TRBJ1-1	TRBD1	TGCGCCAGCAGCACGGGACAGGGGGCGAGGACTGAAGCTTTCTTT	CASSTGQGARTEAFF